This T cell receptor beta chain was retrieved from a study of cytomegalovirus exposure and HLA in healthy donors. 60 Vbeta and 13 Jbeta primers were used in PCR. The repertoire was sequenced with immunoSEQ multiplex PCR; TCRdb's copy has only in-frame clones and lacks some. This sample yields about 160,000 clones, of which approximately 74% are seen a single time; approximately 2.5% belongs to the top ten. Study-level points and caveats: Trimming of TCR beta V- and J-genes showed a link, identified in a later analysis, to a missense DCLRE1C variant. Relative to the approximately 660-donor mean, N-insertions were reportedly fewer in an Asian-associated ancestry cluster in a later analysis. The authors enumerated around 150 TCR beta chains as linked to cytomegalovirus.

This clone appeared a few times. Its antigen is undetermined. The ends lost 4 bases at V and 13 bases at J; junction bases unmatched: 3. The CDR3 is made up of 12 amino acids. CDR1 is SGHTA and CDR2 is FQGNSA in the germline V gene. Healthy bone marrow donors supplied every sample. The origin of this receptor is a woman in her twenties or thirties in good health and CMV-seronegative. This chain joins TRBV7-2 and TRBJ1-6, with TRBD1 matching 8 bases. Sequencing input: PBMCs. The CDR3 coding sequence is TGTGCCAGCAGCTGGGACAGGTCTCCCCTCCACTTT. It is translated as CASSWDRSPLHF.